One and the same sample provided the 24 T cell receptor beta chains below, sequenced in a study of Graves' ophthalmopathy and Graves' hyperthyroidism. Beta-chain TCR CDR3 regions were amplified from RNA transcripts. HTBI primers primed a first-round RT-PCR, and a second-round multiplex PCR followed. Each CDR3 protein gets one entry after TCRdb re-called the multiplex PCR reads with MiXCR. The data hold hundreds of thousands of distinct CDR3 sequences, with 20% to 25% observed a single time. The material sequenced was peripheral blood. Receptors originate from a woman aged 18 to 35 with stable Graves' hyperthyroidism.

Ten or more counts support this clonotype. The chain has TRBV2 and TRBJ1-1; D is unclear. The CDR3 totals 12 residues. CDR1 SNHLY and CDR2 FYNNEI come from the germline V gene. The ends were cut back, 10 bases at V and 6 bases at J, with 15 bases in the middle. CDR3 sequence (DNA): TGTGCCATCTCTAGTGGACGGCCTGAAGCTTTCTTT. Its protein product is CAISSGRPEAFF. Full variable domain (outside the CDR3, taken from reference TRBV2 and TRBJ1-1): EPEVTQTPSHQVTQMGQEVILRCVPISNHLYFYWYRQILGQKVEFLVSFYNNEISEKSEIFDDQFSVERPDGSNFTLKIRSTKLEDSAMYFCAISSGRPEAFFGQGTRLTVV.

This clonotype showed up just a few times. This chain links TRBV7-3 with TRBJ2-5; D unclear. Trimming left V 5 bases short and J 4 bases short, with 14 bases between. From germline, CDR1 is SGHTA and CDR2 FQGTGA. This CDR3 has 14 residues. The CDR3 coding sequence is TGTGCCAGCAGCATGGGCCATTCGGGAGAGACCCAGTACTTC. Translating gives CASSMGHSGETQYF.

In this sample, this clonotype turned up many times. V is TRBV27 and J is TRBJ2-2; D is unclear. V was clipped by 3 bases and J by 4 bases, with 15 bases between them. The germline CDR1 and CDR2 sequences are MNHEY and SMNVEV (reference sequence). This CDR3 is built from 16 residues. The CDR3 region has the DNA TGTGCCAGCAGTTTGGGTCAGACCACCCCCACCGGGGAGCTGTTTTTT. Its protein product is CASSLGQTTPTGELFF.

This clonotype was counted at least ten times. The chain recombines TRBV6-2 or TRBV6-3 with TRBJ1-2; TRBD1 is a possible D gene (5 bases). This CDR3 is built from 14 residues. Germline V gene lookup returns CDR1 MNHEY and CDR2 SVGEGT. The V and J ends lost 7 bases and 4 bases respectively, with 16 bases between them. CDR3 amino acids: CASKRDDTLYGYTF. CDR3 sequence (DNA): TGTGCCAGCAAACGGGACGACACCCTCTATGGCTACACCTTC.

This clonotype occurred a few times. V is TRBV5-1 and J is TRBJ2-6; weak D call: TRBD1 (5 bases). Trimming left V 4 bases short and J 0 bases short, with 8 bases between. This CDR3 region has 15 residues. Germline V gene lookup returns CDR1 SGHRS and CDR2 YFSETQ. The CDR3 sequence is CASSVQDSGANVLTF. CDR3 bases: TGCGCCAGCAGCGTACAGGACTCTGGGGCCAACGTCCTGACTTTC.

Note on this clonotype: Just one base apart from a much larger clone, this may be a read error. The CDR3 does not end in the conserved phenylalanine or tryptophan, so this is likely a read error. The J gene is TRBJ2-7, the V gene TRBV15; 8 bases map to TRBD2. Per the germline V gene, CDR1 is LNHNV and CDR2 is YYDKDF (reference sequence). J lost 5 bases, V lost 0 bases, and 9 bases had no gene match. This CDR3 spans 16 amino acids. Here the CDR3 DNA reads TGTGCCACCAGCAGAGATCGGATCGGGAGGGCCGACGAGCAGTACTAC. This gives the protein CATSRDRIGRADEQYY.

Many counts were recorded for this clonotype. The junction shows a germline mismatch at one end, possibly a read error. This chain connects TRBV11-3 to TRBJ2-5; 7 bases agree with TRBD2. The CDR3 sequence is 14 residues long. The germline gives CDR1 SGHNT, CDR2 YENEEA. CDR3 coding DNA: TGTGCCAGCAGCTCATTCCGGGGGGAAGAGGCCCAGTACTTC. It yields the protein CASSSFRGEEAQYF.

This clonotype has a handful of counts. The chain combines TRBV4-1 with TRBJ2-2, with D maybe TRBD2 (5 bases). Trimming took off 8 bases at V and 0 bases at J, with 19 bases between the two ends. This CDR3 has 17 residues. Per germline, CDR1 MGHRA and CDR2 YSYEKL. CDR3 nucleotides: TGCGCCAGCGGCCCACGAGGGAAGGGAACGAACACCGGGGAGCTGTTTTTT. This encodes CASGPRGKGTNTGELFF.

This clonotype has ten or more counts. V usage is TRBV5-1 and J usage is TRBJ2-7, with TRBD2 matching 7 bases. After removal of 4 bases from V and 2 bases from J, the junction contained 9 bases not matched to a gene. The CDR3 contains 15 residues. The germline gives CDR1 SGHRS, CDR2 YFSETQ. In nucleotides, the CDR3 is TGCGCCAGCAGCCCCCTGGGGACTATTCCCTACGAGCAGTACTTC. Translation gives CASSPLGTIPYEQYF.

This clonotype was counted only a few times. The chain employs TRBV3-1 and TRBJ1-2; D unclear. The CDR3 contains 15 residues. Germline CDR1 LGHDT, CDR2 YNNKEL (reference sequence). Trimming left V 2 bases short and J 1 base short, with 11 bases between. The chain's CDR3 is CASSQLRALNYGYTF. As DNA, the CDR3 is TGTGCCAGCAGCCAACTCCGGGCCCTTAACTATGGCTACACCTTC.

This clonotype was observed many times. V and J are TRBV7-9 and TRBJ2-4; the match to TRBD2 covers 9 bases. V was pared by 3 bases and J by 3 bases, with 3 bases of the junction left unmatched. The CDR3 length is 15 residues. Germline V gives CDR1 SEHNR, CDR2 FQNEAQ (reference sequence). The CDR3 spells CASSFLAGNKNIQYF. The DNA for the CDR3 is TGTGCCAGCAGCTTTCTAGCGGGGAACAAAAACATTCAGTACTTC.

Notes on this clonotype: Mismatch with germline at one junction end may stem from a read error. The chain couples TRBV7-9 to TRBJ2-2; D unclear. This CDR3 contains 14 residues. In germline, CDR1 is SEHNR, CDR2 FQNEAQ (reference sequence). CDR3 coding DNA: TGTGCCATCAGCTCTGCCGCCCGTACCGGGGAGCTGTTTTTT. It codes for CAISSAARTGELFF. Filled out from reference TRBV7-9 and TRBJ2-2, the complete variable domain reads DTGVSQNPRHKITKRGQNVTFRCDPISEHNRLYWYRQTLGQGPEFLTYFQNEAQLEKSRLLSDRFSAERPKGSFSTLEIQRTEQGDSAMYLCAISSAARTGELFFGEGSRLTVL.

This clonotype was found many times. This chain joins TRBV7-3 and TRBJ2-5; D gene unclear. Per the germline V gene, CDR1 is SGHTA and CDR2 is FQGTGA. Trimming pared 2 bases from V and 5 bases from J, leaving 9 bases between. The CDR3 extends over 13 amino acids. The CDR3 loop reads CASSLSSLETQYF. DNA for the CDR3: TGTGCCAGCAGCTTATCTAGTCTGGAGACCCAGTACTTC. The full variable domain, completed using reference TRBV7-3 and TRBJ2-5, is GAGVSQTPSNKVTEKGKYVELRCDPISGHTALYWYRQSLGQGPEFLIYFQGTGAADDSGLPNDRFFAVRPEGSVSTLKIQRTERGDSAVYLCASSLSSLETQYFGPGTRLLVL.

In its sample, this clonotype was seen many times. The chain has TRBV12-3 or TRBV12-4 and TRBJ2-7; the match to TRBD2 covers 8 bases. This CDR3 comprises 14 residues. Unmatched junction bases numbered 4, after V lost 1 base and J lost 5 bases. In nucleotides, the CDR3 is TGTGCCAGCAGTTTAGGCGCGGGGGGAGACGAGCAGTACTTC. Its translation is CASSLGAGGDEQYF.

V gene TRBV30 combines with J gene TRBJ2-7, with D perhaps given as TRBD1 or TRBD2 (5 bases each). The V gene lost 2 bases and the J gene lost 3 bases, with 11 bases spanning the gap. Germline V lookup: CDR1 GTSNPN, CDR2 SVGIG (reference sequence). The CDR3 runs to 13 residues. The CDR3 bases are TGTGCCTGGAGTTTCCGTGGGGGCTACGAGCAGTACTTC. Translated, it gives CAWSFRGGYEQYF.

The CDR3 here is CASSFFEGAVGETQYF. DNA of the CDR3: TGTGCCAGCAGCTTTTTCGAGGGGGCGGTCGGAGAGACCCAGTACTTC. This chain joins TRBV7-9 and TRBJ2-5; 7 positions agree with TRBD1. V was pared by 3 bases and J by 4 bases, with 11 bases of the junction left unmatched. Germline V gene sequence: CDR1 SEHNR, CDR2 FQNEAQ (reference sequence). The CDR3 has 16 amino acids.

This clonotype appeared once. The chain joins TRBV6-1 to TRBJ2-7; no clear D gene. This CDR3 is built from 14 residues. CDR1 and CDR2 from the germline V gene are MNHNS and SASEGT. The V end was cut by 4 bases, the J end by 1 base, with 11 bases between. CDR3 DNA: TGTGCCAGCAGTGTTGGTAGCAGATCCTACGAGCAGTACTTC. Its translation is CASSVGSRSYEQYF.

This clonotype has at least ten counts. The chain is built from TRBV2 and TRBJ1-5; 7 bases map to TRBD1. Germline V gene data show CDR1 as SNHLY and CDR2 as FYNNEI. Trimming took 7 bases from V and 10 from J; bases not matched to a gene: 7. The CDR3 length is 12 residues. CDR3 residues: CASKQGELPQHF. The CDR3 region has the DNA TGTGCCAGCAAGCAGGGGGAATTACCCCAGCATTTT.

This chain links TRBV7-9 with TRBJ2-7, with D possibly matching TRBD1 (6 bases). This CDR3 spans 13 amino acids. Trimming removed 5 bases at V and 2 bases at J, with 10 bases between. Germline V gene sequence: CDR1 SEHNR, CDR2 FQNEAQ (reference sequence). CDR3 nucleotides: TGTGCCAGCAGCCAAAAGGGGGCCTACGAGCAGTACTTC. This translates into CASSQKGAYEQYF.

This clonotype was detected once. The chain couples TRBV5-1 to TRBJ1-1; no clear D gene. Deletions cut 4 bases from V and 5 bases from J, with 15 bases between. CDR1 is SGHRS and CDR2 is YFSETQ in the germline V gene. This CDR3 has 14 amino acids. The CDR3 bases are TGCGCCAGCAGCCTGGACCTGGTCGGGACTGAAGCTTTCTTT. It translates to CASSLDLVGTEAFF.

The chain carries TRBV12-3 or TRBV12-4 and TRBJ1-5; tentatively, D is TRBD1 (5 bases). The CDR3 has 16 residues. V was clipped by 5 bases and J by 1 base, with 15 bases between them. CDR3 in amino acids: CASSHPGRGSNQPQHF. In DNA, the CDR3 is TGTGCCAGCAGTCATCCAGGGAGGGGAAGCAATCAGCCCCAGCATTTT.

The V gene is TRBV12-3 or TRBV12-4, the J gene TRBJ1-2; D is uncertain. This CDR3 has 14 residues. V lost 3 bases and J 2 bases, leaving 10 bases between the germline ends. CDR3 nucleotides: TGTGCCAGCAGTTTTGGGGATGAGAACTATGGCTACACCTTC. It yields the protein CASSFGDENYGYTF.

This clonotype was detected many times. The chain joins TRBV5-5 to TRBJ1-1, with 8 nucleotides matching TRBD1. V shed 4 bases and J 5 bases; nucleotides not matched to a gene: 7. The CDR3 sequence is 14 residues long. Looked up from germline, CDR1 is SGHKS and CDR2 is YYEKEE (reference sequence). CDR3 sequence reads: CASSVKDRETEAFF. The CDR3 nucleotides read TGTGCCAGCAGCGTAAAGGACAGGGAGACTGAAGCTTTCTTT.

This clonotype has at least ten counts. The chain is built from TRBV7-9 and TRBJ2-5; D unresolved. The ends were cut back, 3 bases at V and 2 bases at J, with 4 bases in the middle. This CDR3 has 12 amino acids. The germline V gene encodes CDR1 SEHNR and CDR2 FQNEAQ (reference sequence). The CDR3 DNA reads TGTGCCAGCAGCTTTCCTCAAGAGACCCAGTACTTC. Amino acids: CASSFPQETQYF.